The entry below describes one T cell receptor (beta chain). The data were obtained in a study of CD8 T cells in Susac syndrome. Random hexamers served to reverse transcribe about 0.5 to 1 ug RNA. The CDR3 of TCR beta was amplified by immunoSEQ multiplex PCR across 54 Vbeta and 13 Jbeta. TCRdb recomputed calls from the immunoSEQ multiplex PCR reads with MiXCR, one row per CDR3 protein. The data contain 150,000 to 200,000 distinct CDR3 sequences, approximately 94% of them singletons. The CD8+ and CD4+ T cells were negatively isolated, with the TEMRA cells enriched by FACS. Germline V gene data show CDR1 as GTSNPN and CDR2 as SVGIG (reference sequence). V shed 2 bases and J shed 7 bases, with 12 bases lying between them. The length of the CDR3 is 13 residues.

The origin of this receptor is a human donor with multiple sclerosis. The chain carries TRBV30 and TRBJ2-1, with D tentatively TRBD2 (5 bases). Sequencing used CD4+ T cells from PBMCs. The CDR3 sequence is CAWSSDYTNEQFF. The CDR3 nucleotides are TGTGCCTGGAGTTCCGACTATACGAATGAGCAGTTCTTC.